This T cell receptor beta chain was sequenced during a study of T cell responses to AZD1222 COVID-19 vaccine listed by TCRdb under 2021. Background for the entire study: A total of under 250 trial participants underwent TCR sequencing, of whom about 200 had received two doses of AZD1222 and approximately 26 had received two doses of the MenACWY control vaccine. Trial participants were enrolled into age subgroups of 18-55, 56-69 and 70-plus years, which contained about 150, 27 and 61 TCR-sequenced participants, respectively.

Study-wide conclusions, independent of this receptor: The 56-69-year group was small, and its depth increase did not reach significance, likely because of low power. The vaccine-associated CD4 TCRs covered the entire spike protein, and the dominant responses fell in regions 160-218 and 743-854. No day 14 peak-response samples were available, so repertoires were characterized only after the peak T cell response. Reportedly, almost half of the unique spike-specific TCRs recognized epitopes lying outside the regions that are mutated in the B.1.351 and B.1.1.7 variants. Most participants were white British and females outnumbered males, and the authors suggested that clonal diversity may have been underestimated. After two AZD1222 doses, spike-specific TCR breadth and depth were significantly higher than at day 0 and than in MenACWY recipients. Conclusions about previously exposed vaccinees were limited because only a handful of AZD1222 recipients were SARS-CoV-2 seropositive at baseline.

The sample's time point label, in plain terms: about 28 days (+/-7) after the second vaccine dose. AZD1222 recipients whose second dose came at about 4 weeks and those whose second dose came at about 12 weeks were combined into one group, since spike-specific TCR depth and breadth did not differ between the two schedules. Vaccinee samples came from UK trials COV001 and COV002, including a single-blind randomized controlled phase 2/3 trial of AZD1222 (ChAdOx1 nCoV-19) in healthy adults. Trial participant PBMC samples were collected at day 0 and day 28 after the second dose for TCRbeta chain sequencing. As for this clone: Its specific antigen is unknown. Base qualities are missing; no much larger clone stands one base away.

Taken from cysteine to phenylalanine, the CDR3 has 17 residues. This entry keeps only the CDR3 DNA: 51 bases, framed from base 1. V lost 4 bases and J lost 0 bases; the stretch between them is 16 bases long. The germline V gene specifies SGHTA as CDR1 and FQGNSA as CDR2. The CDR3 regions of human TCRbeta chains were subjected to immunosequencing. On the study's bioinformatics: Repertoire TCRs were matched against a reference library of SARS-CoV-2-specific TCRs generated with the MIRA antigen-specificity platform. Breadth meant the fraction of unique TCRs that were SARS-CoV-2-associated, whereas depth meant the fraction of total T cells that were SARS-CoV-2-associated. Using the MIRA data, each spike-specific TCR was assigned both to the spike region to which the TCR was reactive and to a CD4 or CD8 class. Log10-transformed breadth and depth values were compared by one-way ANOVA with Sidak's multiple comparisons tests. The table was pulled from immuneACCESS by TCRdb, which kept in-frame rearrangements only. Such tables lose some clones; where checked, under half of the loss comes from unresolved V genes, and the rest has no known cause. The DNA gave D and trimming, while V, J and clone size come from that table. This sample is represented by roughly 120,000 clones; about 92% of them were singletons. Around 5% of the sample is held by the ten biggest clonotypes.

This TCR was recovered from an adult who received the AZD1222 COVID-19 vaccine. In this chain, TRBV7-2 is recombined with TRBJ2-1; the D element could tentatively be TRBD1 or TRBD2, as 6 bases agree for each. Sequenced here: peripheral blood, sampled 28 days after the second AZD1222 dose. The bases read TGTGCCAGCAGCTCGAATTGGGGGGCGGGCTCCTACAATGAGCAGTTCTTC. It codes for CASSSNWGAGSYNEQFF. The full variable domain, with segments outside the CDR3 supplied by the reference TRBV7-2 and TRBJ2-1 proteins, appears as GAGVSQSPSNKVTEKGKDVELRCDPISGHTALYWYRQSLGQGLEFLIYFQGNSAPDKSGLPSDRFSAERTGGSVSTLTIQRTQQEDSAVYLCASSSNWGAGSYNEQFFGPGTRLTVL.